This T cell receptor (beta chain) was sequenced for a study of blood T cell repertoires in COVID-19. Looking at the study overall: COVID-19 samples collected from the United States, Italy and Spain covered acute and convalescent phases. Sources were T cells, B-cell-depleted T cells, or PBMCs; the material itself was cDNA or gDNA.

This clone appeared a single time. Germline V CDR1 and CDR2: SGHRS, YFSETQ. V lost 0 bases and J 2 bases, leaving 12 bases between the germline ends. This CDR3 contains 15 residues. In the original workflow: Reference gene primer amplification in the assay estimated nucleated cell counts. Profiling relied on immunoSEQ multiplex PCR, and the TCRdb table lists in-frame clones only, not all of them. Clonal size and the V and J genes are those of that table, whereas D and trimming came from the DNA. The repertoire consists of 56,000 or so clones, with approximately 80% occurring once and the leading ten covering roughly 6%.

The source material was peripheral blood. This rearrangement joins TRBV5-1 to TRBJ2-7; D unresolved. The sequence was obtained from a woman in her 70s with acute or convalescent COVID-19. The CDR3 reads CASSLDPRSTYEQYF. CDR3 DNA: TGCGCCAGCAGCTTGGATCCCAGGTCGACCTACGAGCAGTACTTC.